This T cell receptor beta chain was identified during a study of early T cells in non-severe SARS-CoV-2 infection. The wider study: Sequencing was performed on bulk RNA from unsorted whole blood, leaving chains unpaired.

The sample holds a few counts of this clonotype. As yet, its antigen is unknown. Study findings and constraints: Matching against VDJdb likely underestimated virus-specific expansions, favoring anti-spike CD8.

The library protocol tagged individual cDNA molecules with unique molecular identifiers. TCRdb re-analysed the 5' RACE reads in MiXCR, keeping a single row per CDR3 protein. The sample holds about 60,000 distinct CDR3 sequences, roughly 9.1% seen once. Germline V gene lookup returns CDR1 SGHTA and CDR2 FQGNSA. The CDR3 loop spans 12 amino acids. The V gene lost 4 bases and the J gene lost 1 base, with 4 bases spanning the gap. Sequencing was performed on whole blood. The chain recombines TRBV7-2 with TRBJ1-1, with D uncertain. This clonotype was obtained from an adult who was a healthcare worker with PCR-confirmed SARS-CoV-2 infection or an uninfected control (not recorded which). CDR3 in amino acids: CASSWRNTEAFF. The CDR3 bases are TGTGCCAGCAGCTGGAGGAACACTGAAGCTTTCTTT.